Below are 29 T cell receptor beta chains sequenced from a single sample in a study of blood T cell repertoires in COVID-19. Profiling relied on immunoSEQ multiplex PCR, and the TCRdb table lists in-frame clones only, not all of them. Of approximately 150,000 clones detected, approximately 88% appear once; the ten largest clones hold about 5%. Sequencing used PBMCs or T cells enriched from blood (not recorded which). The receptor set was obtained from a man aged 65 to 85 who had been exposed to COVID-19.

The chain uses TRBV6-5 and TRBJ2-7; 10 nucleotides align to TRBD1. Germline V gene sequence: CDR1 MNHEY, CDR2 SVGAGI. V gave up 4 bases and J gave up 0 bases; unmatched junction bases: 3. This CDR3 region has 15 residues. The CDR3 region has the DNA TGTGCCAGCAGTTTCCGGGACAGGGGCTCCTACGAGCAGTACTTC. Its protein product is CASSFRDRGSYEQYF.

The chain employs TRBV28 and TRBJ2-5, with D possibly TRBD2 on 5 matching bases. This CDR3 region has 15 residues. V lost 7 bases and J 2 bases, leaving 17 bases between the germline ends. CDR1 is MDHEN and CDR2 is SYDVKM in the germline V gene. In DNA form, the CDR3 reads TGTGCCAGCATAAGGGCGGGCGGATCGCAAGAGACCCAGTACTTC. It encodes CASIRAGGSQETQYF.

This chain connects TRBV9 to TRBJ1-2; the match to TRBD1 covers 9 bases. After removal of 3 bases from V and 8 bases from J, the junction contained 8 bases not matched to a gene. This CDR3 has 14 residues. Germline lookup yields CDR1 SGDLS and CDR2 YYNGEE. The CDR3 loop reads CASSAGTGSRGYTF. CDR3 DNA sequence: TGTGCCAGCAGCGCAGGGACAGGGAGTCGCGGCTACACCTTC.

CDR3 loop: CASSLSSGSYEQYF. The CDR3 DNA follows: TGTGCCAGCAGTCTATCTAGCGGGAGCTACGAGCAGTACTTC. This chain links TRBV3-1 (or the pseudogene TRBV3-2) with TRBJ2-7, with 10 bases lining up with TRBD2. V shed 6 bases, J shed 3 bases, and the junction held 5 bases outside the gene matches. Germline V gene sequence: CDR1 LGHDT, CDR2 YNNKEL (reference sequence). The length of the CDR3 is 14 residues.

This rearrangement joins TRBV27 to TRBJ2-1; 8 bases match TRBD1. Germline V CDR1 and CDR2: MNHEY, SMNVEV (reference sequence). V was pared by 6 bases and J by 5 bases, with 9 bases of the junction left unmatched. The CDR3 sequence is 15 residues long. The CDR3 spells CASSHFGTGDNEQFF. The CDR3 DNA reads as TGTGCCAGCAGCCATTTCGGGACAGGAGACAATGAGCAGTTCTTC.

V usage is TRBV19 and J usage is TRBJ1-5, with 9 bases matching TRBD1. Trimming at V came to 9 bases and at J to 2 bases, leaving 2 bases not matched to a gene. Germline V gene lookup returns CDR1 LNHDA and CDR2 SQIVND (reference sequence). The CDR3 covers 13 residues. CDR3 bases: TGTGCCAGCCGGACAGGGGGCAATCAGCCCCAGCATTTT. Translated: CASRTGGNQPQHF.

This rearrangement joins TRBV9 to TRBJ1-4, with TRBD1 identical over 8 bases. The trim removed 3 bases at V and 9 bases at J, leaving 7 bases unmatched. From germline, CDR1 is SGDLS and CDR2 YYNGEE. This CDR3 is built from 14 residues. CDR3 loop: CASSAQGAVQKLFF. The CDR3 DNA follows: TGTGCCAGCAGCGCTCAGGGGGCAGTACAAAAACTGTTTTTT.

This clone was seen just once. This chain connects TRBV5-6 to TRBJ2-7, with D unresolved. Germline V gene lookup returns CDR1 SGHDT and CDR2 YYEEEE. The length of the CDR3 is 11 residues. V lost 4 bases and J 6 bases, leaving 8 bases between the germline ends. The CDR3 loop reads CASSQRGEQYF. Written as DNA, the CDR3 is TGTGCCAGCAGCCAGCGCGGCGAGCAGTACTTC.

The chain is built from TRBV4-2 and TRBJ2-5; maybe TRBD2 (5 bases). CDR1 is LGHNA and CDR2 is YNFKEQ in the germline V gene. The germline V and J ends were trimmed by 4 bases and 7 bases, with 16 bases remaining between them. This CDR3 is built from 14 residues. For the CDR3, the DNA is TGTGCCAGCAGCCCCCTCGACTACAAGGCGACCCAGTACTTC. It is translated as CASSPLDYKATQYF.

V and J are TRBV6-5 and TRBJ2-7; 9 bases are a match to TRBD1. With 0 bases clipped from V and 3 bases from J, the junction kept 3 bases outside the gene matches. The germline V gene encodes CDR1 MNHEY and CDR2 SVGAGI. The CDR3 length is 15 residues. The CDR3 loop reads CASSYSRQGVYEQYF. CDR3 in DNA: TGTGCCAGCAGTTACTCGAGACAGGGGGTCTACGAGCAGTACTTC.

This rearrangement joins TRBV7-6 to TRBJ2-5; TRBD2 aligns across 9 bases. The CDR3 extends over 15 amino acids. Germline CDR1 and CDR2: SGHVS and FNYEAQ. V dropped 5 bases and J dropped 4; count of bases not matched to a gene: 8. The CDR3 sequence: CASSPAGAGGETQYF. In DNA form, the CDR3 reads TGTGCCAGCAGCCCGGCGGGAGCGGGGGGAGAGACCCAGTACTTC.

This sequence joins TRBV15 and TRBJ2-7, with D tentatively TRBD2 (6 bases). Germline CDR1 is LNHNV and CDR2 is YYDKDF (reference sequence). The CDR3 is 14 residues long. Trimming left V 5 bases short and J 1 base short, with 12 bases between. CDR3 coding DNA: TGTGCCACCAGCTTCATGGGGACTTCCTACGAGCAGTACTTC. It translates to CATSFMGTSYEQYF.

The chain employs TRBV10-3 and TRBJ1-2, with a possible D match to TRBD1 (5 bases). Germline loops: CDR1 ENHRY, CDR2 SYGVKD. The CDR3 loop spans 12 amino acids. Trimming pared 2 bases from V and 4 bases from J, leaving 5 bases between. DNA for the CDR3: TGTGCCATCAGTGAGCAGGGCTATGGCTACACCTTC. Protein sequence: CAISEQGYGYTF.

The chain recombines TRBV15 with TRBJ1-5, with D possibly TRBD1 on 6 matching bases. The CDR3 is made up of 14 amino acids. CDR1 and CDR2 (germline): LNHNV, YYDKDF (reference sequence). The V gene lost 2 bases and the J gene lost 6 bases, with 11 bases spanning the gap. The CDR3 coding sequence is TGTGCCACCAGCAGACTGGAAGGGGGTCAGCCCCAGCATTTT. It is translated as CATSRLEGGQPQHF.

V and J are TRBV24-1 and TRBJ1-2, with D uncertain. The length of the CDR3 is 14 residues. Germline assignment: CDR1 KGHDR and CDR2 SFDVKD. V lost 3 bases and J 5 bases, leaving 12 bases between the germline ends. CDR3 protein: CATSDTNGRYGYTF. For the CDR3, the DNA is TGTGCCACCAGTGATACGAACGGGAGGTATGGCTACACCTTC.

The chain combines TRBV5-1 with TRBJ2-3; TRBD2 matches 7 bases. The CDR3 has 15 residues. Per germline, CDR1 SGHRS and CDR2 YFSETQ. With 7 bases clipped from V and 0 bases from J, the junction kept 8 bases outside the gene matches. This CDR3 is CASARGSGSTDTQYF. For the CDR3, the DNA is TGCGCCAGCGCCCGGGGTAGCGGGAGCACAGATACGCAGTATTTT.

V and J are TRBV19 and TRBJ2-2; TRBD2 matches at 11 bases. Trimming removed 11 bases from V and 7 bases from J; junction bases left unmatched: 12. Germline assignment: CDR1 LNHDA and CDR2 SQIVND (reference sequence). The CDR3 sequence is 15 residues long. CDR3 nucleotides: TGTGCCTGCCGTAGCGGGGGGGCAGGCCGCGGGGAGCTGTTTTTT. This sequence encodes CACRSGGAGRGELFF.

The rearrangement joins TRBV2 to TRBJ1-5; TRBD1 matches 9 bases. The CDR3 runs to 15 residues. Trimming took 6 bases from V and 4 from J; bases not matched to a gene: 7. In germline, CDR1 is SNHLY, CDR2 FYNNEI. The CDR3 spells CASSAQGATNQPQHF. CDR3 in DNA: TGTGCCAGCAGCGCACAGGGGGCTACGAATCAGCCCCAGCATTTT.

The chain employs TRBV7-8 and TRBJ1-4; TRBD1 aligns across 8 bases. The V gene's germline CDR1 is SGHVS and CDR2 FQNEAQ. With 1 base clipped from V and 7 bases from J, the junction kept 5 bases outside the gene matches. The CDR3 totals 15 residues. Here the CDR3 DNA reads TGTGCCAGCAGCTTAGGGGCAGGGGGCTTTGAAAAACTGTTTTTT. This translates into CASSLGAGGFEKLFF. Drawing the rest from reference TRBV7-8 and TRBJ1-4, the complete variable domain is GAGVSQSPRYKVAKRGQDVALRCDPISGHVSLFWYQQALGQGPEFLTYFQNEAQLDKSGLPSDRFFAERPEGSVSTLKIQRTQQEDSAVYLCASSLGAGGFEKLFFGSGTQLSVL.

The J gene is TRBJ2-7, the V gene TRBV6-2 or TRBV6-3; weak D call: TRBD2 (6 bases). The germline CDR1 and CDR2 sequences are MNHEY and SVGEGT. The CDR3 is made up of 15 amino acids. V lost 6 bases, J lost 2 bases, and 17 bases lay in between. The CDR3 here is CASSQSGTVAYEQYF. The CDR3 coding sequence is TGTGCCAGCAGCCAATCAGGGACTGTTGCCTACGAGCAGTACTTC.

V usage is TRBV11-2 and J usage is TRBJ1-1; D not certain. This CDR3 has 13 residues. The germline CDR1 and CDR2 sequences are SGHAT and FQNNGV. V lost 5 bases, J lost 0 bases, and 7 bases lay in between. CDR3 sequence reads: CASSPTLNTEAFF. CDR3 bases: TGTGCCAGCAGCCCCACACTGAACACTGAAGCTTTCTTT.

The chain employs TRBV6-2 or TRBV6-3 and TRBJ2-3; D is possibly TRBD2 (6 bases). V was shortened by 4 bases and J by 1 base, with 12 bases between the two germline ends. CDR1 and CDR2 from the germline V gene are MNHEY and SVGEGT. The CDR3 runs to 15 residues. The CDR3 DNA is TGTGCCAGCAGTTCTGCGGCTAGCGGCACAGATACGCAGTATTTT. It yields the protein CASSSAASGTDTQYF.

The V and J genes are TRBV7-2 and TRBJ1-5; 10 bases map to TRBD1. Germline-derived CDR1 and CDR2 are SGHTA and FQGNSA. This CDR3 region has 16 residues. Germline trimming cut 5 bases from V and 4 bases from J; bases unmatched to any gene: 8. The CDR3 sequence is CASSPQDRGRNQPQHF. In DNA, the CDR3 is TGTGCCAGCAGCCCCCAGGACAGGGGGAGGAATCAGCCCCAGCATTTT.

The chain joins TRBV19 to TRBJ2-2; 7 positions agree with TRBD2. In germline, CDR1 is LNHDA, CDR2 SQIVND (reference sequence). CDR3 size: 17 residues. With V trimmed by 5 bases and J by 2 bases, 11 bases remained unmatched. In DNA, the CDR3 is TGTGCCAGTAGTCCCCTCGGGGGGTCGGAAAACACCGGGGAGCTGTTTTTT. As protein: CASSPLGGSENTGELFF.

The CDR3 region has the DNA TGTGCCAGCAGCGTAATGAGCTCCTATAATTCACCCCTCCACTTT. As protein: CASSVMSSYNSPLHF. The rearrangement links TRBV9 to TRBJ1-6; D gene ambiguous. Germline V gene data show CDR1 as SGDLS and CDR2 as YYNGEE. V dropped 1 base and J dropped 0 bases, with 5 bases sitting between them. The CDR3 consists of 15 residues.

The J gene is TRBJ2-7, the V gene TRBV24-1; D call uncertain. The CDR3 spans 12 residues. Germline assignment: CDR1 KGHDR and CDR2 SFDVKD. V lost 1 base, J lost 6 bases, and 6 bases lay in between. In DNA, the CDR3 is TGTGCCACCAGTGATTTTTCCGGCGAGCAGTACTTC. It translates to CATSDFSGEQYF.

This chain uses TRBV20-1 with TRBJ2-1; a weak D match, TRBD2 (5 bases). The CDR3 spans 16 residues. V dropped 3 bases and J dropped 0 bases, with 15 bases sitting between them. Germline CDR1 and CDR2: DFQATT and SNEGSKA (reference sequence). Here the CDR3 reads CSASHGGPSSYNEQFF. The CDR3 DNA reads as TGCAGTGCTAGTCATGGCGGGCCTAGCTCCTACAATGAGCAGTTCTTC.

The count of this clone is one. The chain combines TRBV30 with TRBJ1-3, with D unclear. The length of the CDR3 is 14 residues. Germline V CDR1 and CDR2: GTSNPN, SVGIG (reference sequence). The V gene lost 3 bases and the J gene lost 3 bases, with 12 bases spanning the gap. CDR3 region: CAWRARGYGNTIYF. CDR3 bases: TGTGCCTGGAGGGCCCGGGGTTATGGAAACACCATATATTTT.

The chain recombines TRBV19 with TRBJ2-1; D is possibly TRBD1 (5 bases). The V and J ends lost 2 bases and 0 bases respectively, with 8 bases between them. CDR3 length equals 15 residues. CDR1 and CDR2 (germline): LNHDA, SQIVND (reference sequence). The CDR3 reads CASSIRGRSYNEQFF. The DNA for the CDR3 is TGTGCCAGTAGTATAAGGGGCCGCTCCTACAATGAGCAGTTCTTC.